The clone carrying this T cell receptor beta chain was picked up a small number of times. Its antigen remains unknown. Looked up from germline, CDR1 is SEHNR and CDR2 is FQNEAQ (reference sequence). CDR3 length equals 14 residues. Trimming took off 2 bases at V and 0 bases at J, with 6 bases between the two ends. The data belong to a study of T cell responses to AZD1222 COVID-19 vaccine. Study results and caveats: Epitopes outside B.1.351 and B.1.1.7 mutated regions reportedly drew nearly half of spike TCRs.

Clones were read by immunoSEQ multiplex PCR, and TCRdb kept only the in-frame ones, dropping some. The data contain roughly 66,000 clones, approximately 90% of them singletons. V is TRBV7-9 and J is TRBJ2-3; tentatively, D is TRBD2 (5 bases). The receptor comes from an adult who received the MenACWY meningococcal vaccine as a control. The input for sequencing was peripheral blood, taken 28 days after the second dose of the MenACWY control vaccine. The CDR3 DNA is TGTGCCAGCAGCTTAAGGACTAGCACAGATACGCAGTATTTT. As protein: CASSLRTSTDTQYF.